Below, 5 T cell receptor beta chains from the same sample are listed, as sequenced in a study of blood T cell repertoires in COVID-19. TCRdb keeps only in-frame clones here, not all; method: immunoSEQ multiplex PCR. The table lists some 89,000 clones, about nine tenths of them singletons. What was sequenced was peripheral blood. These receptors originate from a man aged 50 to 60 with acute or convalescent COVID-19.

V is TRBV19 and J is TRBJ1-5, with a weak D call TRBD1 (6 bases). This CDR3 contains 18 residues. The germline gives CDR1 LNHDA, CDR2 SQIVND (reference sequence). The V gene lost 5 bases and the J gene lost 0 bases, with 20 bases spanning the gap. CDR3: CASSATQVTGSSNQPQHF. As DNA, the CDR3 is TGTGCCAGTAGTGCGACACAAGTTACAGGGAGTAGCAATCAGCCCCAGCATTTT.

In DNA, the CDR3 is TGTGCCAGCAGTCGCGAAGGGGGGGCGGCAGGCAATCAGCCCCAGCATTTT. Its translation is CASSREGGAAGNQPQHF. This chain connects TRBV27 to TRBJ1-5, with D tentatively TRBD1 (6 bases). This CDR3 is built from 17 residues. Trimming removed 5 bases from V and 2 bases from J, with 19 bases in between. Germline V gives CDR1 MNHEY, CDR2 SMNVEV (reference sequence).

The chain carries TRBV29-1 and TRBJ2-2, with 10 bases identical to TRBD1. Germline V lookup: CDR1 SQVTM, CDR2 ANQGSEA. The CDR3 runs 13 residues. V lost 6 bases and J lost 6; bases outside the gene matches: 4. CDR3 region: CSVLTGGAGELFF. The CDR3 region has the DNA TGCAGCGTCCTGACAGGGGGCGCCGGGGAGCTGTTTTTT.

The chain joins TRBV28 to TRBJ2-1, with 8 positions matching TRBD2. Unmatched junction bases numbered 13, after V lost 7 bases and J lost 8 bases. Germline lookup yields CDR1 MDHEN and CDR2 SYDVKM. This CDR3 comprises 15 residues. This CDR3 is CASTPGWDGGDEQFF. CDR3 sequence (DNA): TGTGCCAGCACCCCGGGGTGGGACGGGGGGGATGAGCAGTTCTTC.

The count of this clone is one. V gene TRBV10-1 combines with J gene TRBJ1-1; no clear D. Trimming removed 4 bases from V and 4 bases from J, with 10 bases in between. Germline V gene sequence: CDR1 WNHNN, CDR2 SYGVQD (reference sequence). This CDR3 has 13 amino acids. Written as DNA, the CDR3 is TGCGCCAGCAGTGGTTCGGGAGGCACTGAAGCTTTCTTT. Amino acids: CASSGSGGTEAFF.